The 6 T cell receptor beta chains listed next were all sequenced from one sample in a study of T cells in Graves' hyperthyroidism and ophthalmopathy. TCR beta CDR3 sequences were amplified from RNA transcripts. The primer set for the first-round RT-PCR of the TCR CDR3 was HTBI. A single record per CDR3 protein comes from TCRdb applying MiXCR to the multiplex PCR reads. Counted here are approximately 500,000 distinct CDR3 sequences, 46% occurring once; the ten biggest clones make up around 7.7%. Sequencing used peripheral blood or thyroid tissue (not recorded which). Receptor source: a woman under 30 with Graves' hyperthyroidism.

This clonotype was observed at least ten times. The chain couples TRBV7-8 to TRBJ1-4, with 7 nucleotides matching TRBD1. Germline V CDR1 and CDR2: SGHVS, FQNEAQ. The CDR3 has 13 amino acids. With V trimmed by 7 bases and J by 8 bases, 7 bases remained unmatched. For the CDR3, the DNA is TGTGCCAGCACCCCAGGGGGTAACGAAAAACTGTTTTTT. Its translation is CASTPGGNEKLFF. Supplemented by reference TRBV7-8 and TRBJ1-4, the full variable domain reads GAGVSQSPRYKVAKRGQDVALRCDPISGHVSLFWYQQALGQGPEFLTYFQNEAQLDKSGLPSDRFFAERPEGSVSTLKIQRTQQEDSAVYLCASTPGGNEKLFFGSGTQLSVL.

This clonotype showed up many times. The V and J genes are TRBV6-1 and TRBJ2-7; the match to TRBD2 covers 7 bases. V was pared by 4 bases and J by 1 base, with 1 base of the junction left unmatched. This CDR3 has 13 amino acids. Looked up from germline, CDR1 is MNHNS and CDR2 is SASEGT. CDR3 sequence reads: CASSAGLSYEQYF. Written as DNA, the CDR3 is TGTGCCAGCAGTGCGGGACTATCCTACGAGCAGTACTTC.

The V and J genes are TRBV24-1 and TRBJ2-5; TRBD1 agrees at 9 bases. This CDR3 has 13 amino acids. The ends lost 4 bases at V and 9 bases at J; junction bases unmatched: 5. Germline V lookup: CDR1 KGHDR, CDR2 SFDVKD. Here the CDR3 DNA reads TGTGCCACCAGTGACGCCGGGACAGGGTCCCAGTACTTC. It yields the protein CATSDAGTGSQYF.

The chain joins TRBV29-1 to TRBJ1-5; the D gene is possibly TRBD1 (5 bases). CDR1 is SQVTM and CDR2 is ANQGSEA in the germline V gene. The CDR3 runs to 12 residues. The CDR3 protein is CSYDRGNQPQHF. In DNA form, the CDR3 reads TGCAGTTATGACAGAGGCAATCAGCCCCAGCATTTT.

This clonotype was observed a few times. Since a much larger clone is just one base distant, this may be a read error. The chain carries TRBV2 and TRBJ2-7, with 11 bases aligning to TRBD2. With 2 bases clipped from V and 7 bases from J, the junction kept 1 base outside the gene matches. CDR3 size: 13 residues. Germline V gene lookup returns CDR1 SNHLY and CDR2 FYNNEI. DNA of the CDR3: TGTGCCAGCAGTGAACTAGCGGGAGGTGAGCAGTACTTC. It yields the protein CASSELAGGEQYF.

The CDR3 DNA sequence: TGTGCCACCCTGGAGGTTGCGGGTGGCTACACCTTC. This sequence encodes CATLEVAGGYTF. This chain links TRBV27 with TRBJ1-2, with D unclear. The CDR3 is 12 residues long. With 10 bases removed from V and 7 bases from J, the gap between germline ends came to 16 bases. Looked up from germline, CDR1 is MNHEY and CDR2 is SMNVEV (reference sequence).